This T cell receptor (beta chain) derives from a study of long-term antiretroviral therapy in people with HIV. Study conclusions and caveats: Patients on ART gained diversity, which nonetheless stayed below transplant donor controls. Repertoire composition at all time points was dominated by clones that had expanded before ART.

In regard to this clone: The antigen is undetermined.

It was version v3.0 of the immunoSEQ assay that was run at survey level. For every sample, sequencing targeted roughly 40,000-55,000 T-cell genomes. TCRdb's table, derived via immunoSEQ multiplex PCR, lists solely in-frame clones and lacks some. Altogether roughly 20,000 clones are present, 79% being singletons, with the ten largest covering almost 9.5%. Deletions cut 6 bases from V and 6 bases from J, with 11 bases between. Germline V gives CDR1 MNHEY, CDR2 SMNVEV (reference sequence). This CDR3 has 13 amino acids. Two or more post-ART PBMC samples, plus at least one pre-ART sample, were available for each donor.

This material consisted of unsorted PBMCs, taken 4.1 years after starting antiretroviral therapy. The rearrangement uses TRBV27 and TRBJ2-2; D perhaps matches TRBD1 (6 bases). The receptor was derived from a woman aged 40 to 55 with HIV. Here the CDR3 reads CASSSQGSGELFF. The CDR3 bases are TGTGCCAGCAGCTCACAGGGATCCGGGGAGCTGTTTTTT.